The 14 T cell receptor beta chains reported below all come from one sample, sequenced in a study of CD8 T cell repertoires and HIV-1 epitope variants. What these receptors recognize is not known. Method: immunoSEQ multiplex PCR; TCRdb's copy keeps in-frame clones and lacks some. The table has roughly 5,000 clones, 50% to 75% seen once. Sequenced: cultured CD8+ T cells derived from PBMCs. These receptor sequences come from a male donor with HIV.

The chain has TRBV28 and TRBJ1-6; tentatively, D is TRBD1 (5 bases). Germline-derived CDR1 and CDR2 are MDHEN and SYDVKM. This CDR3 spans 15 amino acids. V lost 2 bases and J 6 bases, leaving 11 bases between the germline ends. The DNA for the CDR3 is TGTGCCAGCAGTTTAGTCCAGGGTCCTAATTCACCCCTCCACTTT. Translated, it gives CASSLVQGPNSPLHF.

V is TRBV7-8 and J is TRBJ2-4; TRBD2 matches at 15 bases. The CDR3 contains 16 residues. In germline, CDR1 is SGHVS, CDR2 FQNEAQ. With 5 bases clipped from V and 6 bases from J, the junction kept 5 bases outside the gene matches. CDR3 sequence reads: CASSPWTSGRGNIQYF. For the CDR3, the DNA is TGTGCCAGCAGCCCGTGGACTAGCGGGAGGGGAAACATTCAGTACTTC.

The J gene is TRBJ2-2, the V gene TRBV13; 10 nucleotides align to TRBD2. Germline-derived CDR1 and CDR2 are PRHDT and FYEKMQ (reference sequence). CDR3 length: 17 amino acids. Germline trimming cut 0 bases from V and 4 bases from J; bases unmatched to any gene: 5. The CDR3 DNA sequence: TGTGCCAGCAGCTTAGGTTGGGCTAGCGGGAGCACCGGGGAGCTGTTTTTT. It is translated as CASSLGWASGSTGELFF.

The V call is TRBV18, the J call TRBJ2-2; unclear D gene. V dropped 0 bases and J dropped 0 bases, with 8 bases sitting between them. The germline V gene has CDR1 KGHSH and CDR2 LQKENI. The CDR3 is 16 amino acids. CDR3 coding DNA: TGTGCCAGCTCACCACCAGAGACGGCGAACACCGGGGAGCTGTTTTTT. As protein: CASSPPETANTGELFF.

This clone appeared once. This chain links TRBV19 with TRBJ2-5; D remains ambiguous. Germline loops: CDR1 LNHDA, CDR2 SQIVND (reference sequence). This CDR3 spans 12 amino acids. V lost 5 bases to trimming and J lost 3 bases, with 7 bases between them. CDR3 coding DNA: TGTGCCAGTAGTCAGGCAAAAGAGACCCAGTACTTC. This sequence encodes CASSQAKETQYF. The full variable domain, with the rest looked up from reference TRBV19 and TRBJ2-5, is DGGITQSPKYLFRKEGQNVTLSCEQNLNHDAMYWYRQDPGQGLRLIYYSQIVNDFQKGDIAEGYSVSREKKESFPLTVTSAQKNPTAFYLCASSQAKETQYFGPGTRLLVL.

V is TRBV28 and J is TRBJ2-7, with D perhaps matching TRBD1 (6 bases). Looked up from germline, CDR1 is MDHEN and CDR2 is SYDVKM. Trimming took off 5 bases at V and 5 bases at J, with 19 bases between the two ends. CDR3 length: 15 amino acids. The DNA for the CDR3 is TGTGCCAGCAGTCGCACACAGGGTATGGTCAACGAGCAGTACTTC. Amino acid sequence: CASSRTQGMVNEQYF. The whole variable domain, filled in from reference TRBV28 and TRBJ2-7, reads DVKVTQSSRYLVKRTGEKVFLECVQDMDHENMFWYRQDPGLGLRLIYFSYDVKMKEKGDIPEGYSVSREKKERFSLILESASTNQTSMYLCASSRTQGMVNEQYFGPGTRLTVT.

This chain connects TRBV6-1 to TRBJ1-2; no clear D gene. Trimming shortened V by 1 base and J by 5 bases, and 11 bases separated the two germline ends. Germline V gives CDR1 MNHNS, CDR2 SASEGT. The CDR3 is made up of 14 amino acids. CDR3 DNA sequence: TGTGCCAGCAGTGAAGTCAATCAGGTTTATGGCTACACCTTC. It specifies CASSEVNQVYGYTF.

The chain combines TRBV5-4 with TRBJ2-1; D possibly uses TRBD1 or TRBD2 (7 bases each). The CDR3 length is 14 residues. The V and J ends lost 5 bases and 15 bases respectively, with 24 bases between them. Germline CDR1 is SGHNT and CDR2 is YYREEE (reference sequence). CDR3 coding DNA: TGTGCCAGCAGAGGGACAGCTAGCGGTCTACCCCCGTTCTTC. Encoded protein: CASRGTASGLPPFF. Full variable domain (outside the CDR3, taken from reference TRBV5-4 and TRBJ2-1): ETGVTQSPTHLIKTRGQQVTLRCSSQSGHNTVSWYQQALGQGPQFIFQYYREEENGRGNFPPRFSGLQFPNYSSELNVNALELDDSALYLCASRGTASGLPPFFGPGTRLTVL.

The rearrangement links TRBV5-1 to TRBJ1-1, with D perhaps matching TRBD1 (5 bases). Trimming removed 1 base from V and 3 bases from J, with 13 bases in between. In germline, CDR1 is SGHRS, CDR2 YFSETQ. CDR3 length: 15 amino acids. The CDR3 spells CASSLLPGMDTEAFF. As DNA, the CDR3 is TGCGCCAGCAGCTTGCTACCAGGGATGGACACTGAAGCTTTCTTT.

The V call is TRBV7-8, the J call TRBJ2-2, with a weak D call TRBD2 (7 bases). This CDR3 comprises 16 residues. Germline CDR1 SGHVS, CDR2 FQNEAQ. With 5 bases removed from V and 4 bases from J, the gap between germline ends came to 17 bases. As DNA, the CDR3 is TGTGCCAGCAGCCAGAGGGGGGGGCACCTCACCGGGGAGCTGTTTTTT. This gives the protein CASSQRGGHLTGELFF.

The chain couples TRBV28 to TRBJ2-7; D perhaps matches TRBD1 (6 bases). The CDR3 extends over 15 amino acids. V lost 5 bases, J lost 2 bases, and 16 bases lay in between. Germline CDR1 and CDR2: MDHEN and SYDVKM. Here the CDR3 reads CASSPRRTAPYEQYF. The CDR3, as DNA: TGTGCCAGCAGTCCAAGACGGACAGCCCCCTACGAGCAGTACTTC.

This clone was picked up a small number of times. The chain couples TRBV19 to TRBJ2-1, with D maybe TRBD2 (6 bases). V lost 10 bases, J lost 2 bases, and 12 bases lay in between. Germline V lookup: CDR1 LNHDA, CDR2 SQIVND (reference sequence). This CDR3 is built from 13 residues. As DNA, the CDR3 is TGTGCCACCGAAACTAGCACCTACAATGAGCAGTTCTTC. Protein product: CATETSTYNEQFF.

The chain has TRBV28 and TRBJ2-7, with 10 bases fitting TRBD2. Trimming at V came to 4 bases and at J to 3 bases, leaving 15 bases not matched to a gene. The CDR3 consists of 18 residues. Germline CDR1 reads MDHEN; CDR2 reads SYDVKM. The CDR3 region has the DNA TGTGCCAGCAGTTCCCCGAATAGCGGGAGGCCGATCCACTACGAGCAGTACTTC. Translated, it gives CASSSPNSGRPIHYEQYF.

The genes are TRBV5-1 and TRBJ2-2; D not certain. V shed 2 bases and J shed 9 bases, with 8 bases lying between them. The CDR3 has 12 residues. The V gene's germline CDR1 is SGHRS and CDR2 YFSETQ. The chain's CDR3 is CASSLVDRELFF. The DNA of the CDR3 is TGCGCCAGCAGCTTAGTAGACCGGGAGCTGTTTTTT.